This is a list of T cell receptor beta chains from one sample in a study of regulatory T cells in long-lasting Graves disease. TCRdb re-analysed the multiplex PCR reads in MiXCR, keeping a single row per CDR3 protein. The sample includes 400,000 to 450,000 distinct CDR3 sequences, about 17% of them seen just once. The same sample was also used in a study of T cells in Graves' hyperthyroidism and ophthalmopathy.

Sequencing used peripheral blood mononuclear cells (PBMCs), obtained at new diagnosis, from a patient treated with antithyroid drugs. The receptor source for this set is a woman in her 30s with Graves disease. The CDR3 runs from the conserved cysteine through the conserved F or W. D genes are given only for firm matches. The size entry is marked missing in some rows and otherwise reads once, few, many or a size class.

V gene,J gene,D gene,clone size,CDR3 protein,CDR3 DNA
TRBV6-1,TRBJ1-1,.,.,CASTWDIEAFF,TGTGCCAGCACCTGGGACATTGAAGCTTTCTTT
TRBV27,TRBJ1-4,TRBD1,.,CASSLFSPGTGDEKLFF,TGTGCCAGCAGTTTATTCAGCCCCGGGACAGGGGATGAAAAACTGTTTTTT
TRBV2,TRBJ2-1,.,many,CASSLRRSGGSYNEQFF,TGTGCCAGCAGTCTTCGAAGGTCCGGGGGCTCCTACAATGAGCAGTTCTTC
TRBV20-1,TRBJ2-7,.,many,CSALSFGYSYEQYF,TGCAGTGCTCTTTCCTTCGGGTACTCCTACGAGCAGTACTTC
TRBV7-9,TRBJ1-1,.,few,CASSFGGRGSTEAFF,TGTGCCAGCAGCTTTGGGGGGCGAGGGAGCACTGAAGCTTTCTTT
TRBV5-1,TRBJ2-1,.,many,CASSLSNRVAARNEQFF,TGCGCCAGCAGCTTAAGCAACAGGGTAGCGGCTAGGAATGAGCAGTTCTTC
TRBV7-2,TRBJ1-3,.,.,CASSLTRNTIYF,TGTGCCAGCAGCTTAACCAGAAACACCATATATTTT
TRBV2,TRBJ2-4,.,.,CASRRLSSYNEQYF,TGTGCCAGCAGGAGACTTAGCTCCTACAATGAGCAGTACTTC
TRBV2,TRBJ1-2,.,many,CASSVVQGGGYTF,TGTGCCAGCAGTGTGGTTCAGGGCGGAGGCTACACCTTC
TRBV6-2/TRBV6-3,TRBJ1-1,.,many,CASSATVNTEAFF,TGTGCCAGCAGTGCGACAGTGAACACTGAAGCTTTCTTT
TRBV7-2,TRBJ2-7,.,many,CASSFKTGWDYEQYF,TGTGCCAGCAGCTTCAAGACAGGATGGGATTACGAGCAGTACTTC
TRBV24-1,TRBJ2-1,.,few,CATSDPTIVEQFF,TGTGCCACCAGTGATCCTACAATTGTTGAGCAGTTCTTC
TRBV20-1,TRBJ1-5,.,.,CSARGGGFRVINNQPQHF,TGCAGTGCTAGAGGAGGGGGATTCAGGGTTATAAACAATCAGCCCCAGCATTTT
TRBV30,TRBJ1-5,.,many,CAWSSRDNQPQHF,TGTGCCTGGAGTAGCAGGGATAATCAGCCCCAGCATTTT
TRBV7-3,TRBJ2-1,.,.,CASSLRPPSATVNEQFF,TGTGCCAGCAGCTTAAGGCCGCCTAGCGCCACTGTCAATGAGCAGTTCTTC
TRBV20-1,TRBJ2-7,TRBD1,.,CSASATGQVTYEQYF,TGCAGTGCTAGCGCCACGGGACAGGTGACCTACGAGCAGTACTTC
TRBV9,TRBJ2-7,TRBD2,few,CASSGGREGSYEQYF,TGTGCCAGCAGCGGCGGAAGGGAGGGCTCCTACGAGCAGTACTTC
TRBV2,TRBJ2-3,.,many,CASRMGEGADTQYF,TGTGCCAGCAGGATGGGGGAGGGGGCAGATACGCAGTATTTT
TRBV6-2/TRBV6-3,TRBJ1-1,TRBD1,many,CASSYRDREYKAFF,TGTGCCAGCAGTTACCGGGACAGGGAGTACAAAGCTTTCTTT
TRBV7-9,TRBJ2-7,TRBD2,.,CASSFPTSGLSSYEQYF,TGTGCCAGCAGCTTCCCGACTAGCGGGCTGAGCTCCTACGAGCAGTACTTC
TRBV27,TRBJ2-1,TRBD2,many,CASSSLAGDEQFF,TGTGCCAGCAGTTCACTAGCGGGAGATGAGCAGTTCTTC
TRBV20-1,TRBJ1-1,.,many,CSAKRSNTEAFF,TGCAGTGCTAAGAGATCGAACACTGAAGCTTTCTTT
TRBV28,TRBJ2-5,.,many,CASSSRTEAQYF,TGTGCCAGCAGTTCCCGGACCGAGGCCCAGTACTTC
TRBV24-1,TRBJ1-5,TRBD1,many,CATRNRDRSEKGNQPQHF,TGTGCCACCAGAAATAGGGACAGATCGGAGAAGGGGAATCAGCCCCAGCATTTT
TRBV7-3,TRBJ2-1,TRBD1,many,CASSLTPLRAGGWHEQFF,TGTGCCAGCAGCTTAACCCCTCTCCGGGCAGGGGGCTGGCATGAGCAGTTCTTC
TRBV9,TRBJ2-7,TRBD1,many,CASSDGTGDYEQYF,TGTGCCAGCAGCGACGGGACAGGGGACTACGAGCAGTACTTC
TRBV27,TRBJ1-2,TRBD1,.,CASSLIGRGVRGYTF,TGTGCCAGCAGTTTAATAGGCAGGGGGGTTCGGGGCTACACCTTC
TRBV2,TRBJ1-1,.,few,CASSETKRGAYTEAFF,TGTGCCAGCAGTGAGACAAAACGGGGAGCTTACACTGAAGCTTTCTTT
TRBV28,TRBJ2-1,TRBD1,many,CASRSEQGWSYNEQFF,TGTGCCAGCAGGTCCGAACAGGGGTGGTCCTACAATGAGCAGTTCTTC
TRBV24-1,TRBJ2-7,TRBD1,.,CATSEGQVGTYEQYF,TGTGCCACCAGTGAGGGACAGGTGGGCACCTACGAGCAGTACTTC
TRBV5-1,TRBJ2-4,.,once,CASSPDLAKNSQYF,TGCGCCAGCAGCCCCGACTTAGCCAAAAACAGTCAGTACTTC
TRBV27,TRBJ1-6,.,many,CASSLQTQSPLHF,TGTGCCAGCAGTCTCCAAACCCAGTCACCCCTCCACTTT
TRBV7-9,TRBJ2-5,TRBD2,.,CASSPGSLAGGETQYF,TGTGCCAGCAGCCCCGGGTCGCTAGCGGGAGGAGAGACCCAGTACTTC
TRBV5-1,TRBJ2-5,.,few,CASSLTGIRETQYF,TGCGCCAGCAGCTTGACCGGGATACGAGAGACCCAGTACTTC
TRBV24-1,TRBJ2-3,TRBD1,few,CATRDWTGGTDTQYF,TGTGCCACCAGAGACTGGACAGGGGGGACAGATACGCAGTATTTT
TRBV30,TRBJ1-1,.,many,CAWGVVANTEAFF,TGTGCCTGGGGGGTCGTCGCGAACACTGAAGCTTTCTTT
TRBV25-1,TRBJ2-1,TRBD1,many,CASSESPGQVGNEQFF,TGTGCCAGCAGTGAATCTCCGGGACAGGTTGGCAATGAGCAGTTCTTC
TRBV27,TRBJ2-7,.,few,CASSFHTGGGSYEQYF,TGTGCCAGCAGTTTCCATACAGGGGGGGGCTCCTACGAGCAGTACTTC
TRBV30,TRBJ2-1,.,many,CAWSIRGSSIGRQFF,TGTGCCTGGAGTATACGCGGATCCTCTATAGGACGGCAGTTCTTC
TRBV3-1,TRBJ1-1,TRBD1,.,CASRPETGKTEAFF,TGTGCCAGCAGGCCAGAGACAGGGAAGACTGAAGCTTTCTTT
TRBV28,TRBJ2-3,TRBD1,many,CASITGQGSDTQYF,TGTGCCAGCATCACGGGACAGGGCTCAGATACGCAGTATTTT
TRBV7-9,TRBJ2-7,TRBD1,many,CASSLGPGTGGMYEQYF,TGTGCCAGCAGCCTCGGACCCGGGACAGGGGGGATGTACGAGCAGTACTTC
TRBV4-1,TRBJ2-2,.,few,CASRKVDSHANTGELFF,TGCGCCAGCAGAAAAGTGGACAGCCACGCGAACACCGGGGAGCTGTTTTTT
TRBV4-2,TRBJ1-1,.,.,CASSQLRAPAEAEAFF,TGTGCCAGCAGCCAACTGCGGGCCCCCGCAGAGGCTGAAGCTTTCTTT
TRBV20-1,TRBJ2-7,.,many,CSARWGTGYEQYF,TGCAGTGCTAGATGGGGAACAGGGTACGAGCAGTACTTC
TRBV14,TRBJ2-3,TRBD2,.,CASSRGLVLDTQYF,TGTGCCAGCAGCCGGGGACTAGTTCTTGATACGCAGTATTTT
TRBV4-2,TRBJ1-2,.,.,CASSQPNRASNYGYTF,TGTGCCAGCAGCCAGCCTAACAGGGCATCTAACTATGGCTACACCTTC
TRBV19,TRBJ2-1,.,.,CASRLSGGMKKQFF,TGTGCCAGTCGCCTATCTGGGGGTATGAAGAAGCAGTTCTTC
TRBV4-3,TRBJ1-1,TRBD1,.,CASSQVGTGWDTEAFF,TGCGCCAGCAGCCAAGTCGGGACAGGGTGGGACACTGAAGCTTTCTTT
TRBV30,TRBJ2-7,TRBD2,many,CAWSGTSPYEQYF,TGTGCCTGGAGTGGGACTAGCCCCTACGAGCAGTACTTC
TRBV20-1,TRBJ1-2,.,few,CSATLPLGGNYGYTF,TGCAGTGCCACCCTACCTCTCGGGGGGAACTATGGCTACACCTTC
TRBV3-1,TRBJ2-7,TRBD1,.,CASSLLGTAGYEQYF,TGTGCCAGCAGCCTACTAGGGACAGCAGGGTACGAGCAGTACTTC
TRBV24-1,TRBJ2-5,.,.,CATKSGGTEETQYF,TGTGCCACCAAGTCAGGGGGGACCGAAGAGACCCAGTACTTC
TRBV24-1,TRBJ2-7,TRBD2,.,CATSDSGTSGSLVEQYF,TGTGCCACCAGTGATTCCGGGACTAGCGGGAGTCTGGTCGAGCAGTACTTC
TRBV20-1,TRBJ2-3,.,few,CSARDLSTDTQYF,TGCAGTGCTAGAGACCTAAGCACAGATACGCAGTATTTT
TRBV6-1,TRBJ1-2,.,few,CASSYDRLGYTF,TGTGCCAGCAGTTACGACAGGCTGGGCTACACCTTC
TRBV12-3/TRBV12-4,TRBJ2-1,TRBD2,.,CASSSRLAGALDEQFF,TGTGCCAGCAGTTCGAGACTAGCGGGAGCTCTGGATGAACAGTTCTTC
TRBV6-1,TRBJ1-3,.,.,CATSPGAGNTIYF,TGTGCCACCTCGCCCGGGGCTGGAAACACCATATATTTT
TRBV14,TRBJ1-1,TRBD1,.,CASSRRGQGSNTEAFF,TGTGCCAGCAGCCGCCGGGGACAGGGCTCGAACACTGAAGCTTTCTTT
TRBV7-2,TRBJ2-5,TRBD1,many,CASSPGQGLWETQYF,TGTGCCAGCAGCCCAGGACAGGGTTTGTGGGAGACCCAGTACTTC